The rows below give T cell receptor beta chains drawn from one sample of a study of cytomegalovirus exposure and HLA in healthy donors. Assay: immunoSEQ multiplex PCR; the TCRdb copy retains only in-frame clones and omits some. The sample shows some 200,000 clones, around 83% of them seen only once. Sequencing input: PBMCs. The receptors originated from a woman in her late teens or twenties in good health and CMV-seronegative. CDR3s leave out the opening cysteine and the closing phenylalanine or tryptophan.

V gene	J gene	CDR3 protein
TRBV18	TRBJ1-2	ASSPGGIGGYT
TRBV28	TRBJ2-1	ASSFLGVWGEQF
TRBV7-9	TRBJ1-2	ASNRQGDYGYT
TRBV7-8	TRBJ2-7	ASMPPGQGRNEQY
TRBV7-2	TRBJ2-5	ASSLALAGGGKRETQY
TRBV29-1	TRBJ2-3	STGTQTSGSADTQY
TRBV13	TRBJ1-1	ASSTGMNTEAF
TRBV27	TRBJ2-7	ASSPGLAGGPSHEQY
TRBV6-4	TRBJ1-1	ASSEDIYTEAF
TRBV19	TRBJ2-1	ASSTGLAGAGEQF
TRBV29-1	TRBJ1-1	SVDMDRDTEAF
TRBV7-2	TRBJ1-6	ASSFGTGVGIGSPLH
TRBV5-5	TRBJ2-7	ASSSFQGLALEY
TRBV19	TRBJ1-5	ASSKQEFYSNQPQH
TRBV19	TRBJ1-4	ASRRARYEKLF
TRBV6-5	TRBJ1-2	ASSATDRDRGYT
TRBV9	TRBJ2-6	ASSVDRGANVLT
TRBV5-1	TRBJ2-7	ASSTTGYDGEQY
TRBV5-4	TRBJ1-2	ASSLDPTSGANYGYT
TRBV20-1	TRBJ1-1	SATRDSQAF
TRBV7-9	TRBJ2-1	ASSLPNEQF
TRBV30	TRBJ1-1	AWSLHPVNTEAF
TRBV14	TRBJ1-6	ASSQGGYSYNSPLH
TRBV5-6	TRBJ1-2	ASSSGTYGYT
TRBV2	TRBJ2-5	ASSEQGVPAETQY
TRBV27	TRBJ2-3	ASSTSGSTDTQY
TRBV7-3	TRBJ2-3	ASSLVVDSDTQY
TRBV18	TRBJ2-7	ASSPGTGGDEQY
TRBV6-1	TRBJ2-1	ASSEGTGLYEQF
TRBV2	TRBJ1-5	ASSNTGGPTQH
TRBV14	TRBJ1-3	ASRVTGFAGNTIY
TRBV2	TRBJ2-7	ASRGQGTYEQY
TRBV27	TRBJ2-3	ASRPTGGTDTQY
TRBV5-1	TRBJ2-7	ASSLGGEQY
TRBV12-5	TRBJ1-1	ASGFQAGSSMNTEAF
TRBV5-6	TRBJ2-7	ASSKDTYEQY
TRBV28	TRBJ1-2	ASEEGAKDGYT
TRBV25-1	TRBJ2-1	ASNLSEGDNEQF
TRBV19	TRBJ1-4	ASSRGTPEKLF
TRBV5-1	TRBJ2-1	ASSLDATVNNEQF
TRBV5-1	TRBJ2-3	ASSLVTSGTDTQY
TRBV2	TRBJ2-3	ASRGSGDTQY
TRBV27	TRBJ2-1	ASSPRGGGYNEQF
TRBV9	TRBJ2-5	ASSVALAGTPQETQY
TRBV30	TRBJ2-2	AWSTGHFTGELF
TRBV6-1	TRBJ1-5	ASSGGLYSNQPQH
TRBV6-5	TRBJ1-1	ASSLVARPEAF
TRBV5-8	TRBJ1-5	ASSLRQFNQPQH
TRBV30	TRBJ1-5	AWSGQVNQPQH
TRBV10-1	TRBJ2-1	ASSALSGTSGDPSYNEQF
TRBV27	TRBJ1-1	ASSLSIVTEAF
TRBV11-3	TRBJ2-3	ASSSSGDTQY
TRBV28	TRBJ1-1	ASSFGGTGGVSEAF
TRBV27	TRBJ2-2	ASSVASGSYTGELF
TRBV29-1	TRBJ2-5	SVAAGHQETQY
TRBV27	TRBJ2-7	ASSLETPGLAGYEQY